This T cell receptor beta chain was identified during a study of T-cell reconstitution after alpha-beta-depleted transplantation in children. General study findings and limits: Recipient T cells and thymic progenitors that survived were the source of the high TCRbeta diversity seen at day 60 in some patients.

This clonotype was seen repeatedly, ten times or more. Its antigen remains unknown. CDR3 length: 12 residues. Trimming cost V 3 bases and J 4 bases, with 8 bases left between them. The V gene's germline CDR1 is SGHRS and CDR2 YFSETQ. The library targeted TCRbeta and was prepared with unique molecular identifiers. Via MiXCR, TCRdb re-called the PCR reads, giving one row per CDR3 protein. This table has just under 250,000 distinct CDR3 sequences, about 25% appearing once. The receptor's source is a girl aged 2 to 10 with Fanconi anemia, due to receive a stem cell transplant. The V and J genes are TRBV5-1 and TRBJ2-7; the D gene is possibly TRBD1 (6 bases). This sample comprised PBMCs, obtained before TCRalphabeta/CD19-depleted stem cell transplant. CDR3 bases: TGCGCCAGCAGCTCCAGGGGTTACGAGCAGTACTTC. Amino acids: CASSSRGYEQYF.